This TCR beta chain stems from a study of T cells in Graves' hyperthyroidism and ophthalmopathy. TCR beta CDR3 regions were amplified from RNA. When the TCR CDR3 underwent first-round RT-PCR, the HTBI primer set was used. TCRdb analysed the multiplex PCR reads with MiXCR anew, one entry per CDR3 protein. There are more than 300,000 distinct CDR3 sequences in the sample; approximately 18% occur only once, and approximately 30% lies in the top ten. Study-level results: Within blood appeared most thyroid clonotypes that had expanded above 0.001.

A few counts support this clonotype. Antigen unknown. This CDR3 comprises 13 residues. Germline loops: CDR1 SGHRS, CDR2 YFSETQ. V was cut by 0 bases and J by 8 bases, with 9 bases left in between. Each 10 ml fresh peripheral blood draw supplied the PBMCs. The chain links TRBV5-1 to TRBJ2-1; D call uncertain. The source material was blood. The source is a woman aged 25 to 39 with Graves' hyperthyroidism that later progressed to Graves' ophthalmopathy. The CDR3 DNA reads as TGCGCCAGCAGCTTGGAACAGCTCCATGAGCAGTTCTTC. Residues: CASSLEQLHEQFF.